This T cell receptor beta chain emerged from a study of control samples from healthy donors and cancer patients. TCRdb keeps only in-frame clones here, not all; method: immunoSEQ multiplex PCR. The data show some 130,000 clones, with roughly 94% seen just once and roughly 4% held by the top ten. This CDR3 comprises 15 residues. Germline V gives CDR1 KGHDR, CDR2 SFDVKD. The germline V and J ends were trimmed by 1 base and 3 bases, with 10 bases remaining between them. J is TRBJ2-3 and V is TRBV24-1, with D maybe TRBD1 (7 bases). This sequence originates from a man younger than 45 in good health. Material for sequencing was blood. The CDR3 spells CATSDFSGGTDTQYF. The CDR3 DNA is TGTGCCACCAGTGATTTCTCAGGGGGGACAGATACGCAGTATTTT.